This paragraph covers one T cell receptor (beta chain) sequence. These data originate in a study of blood T cell repertoires in COVID-19. Profiling relied on immunoSEQ multiplex PCR, and the TCRdb table lists in-frame clones only, not all of them. The data contain fewer than 35,000 clones, 85% to 90% of them singletons. Sequencing was performed on peripheral blood. The receptor was isolated from an elderly man with acute or convalescent COVID-19.

The CDR3 DNA reads as TGTGCCAGCAGCTTAGCGTCTAGCGGGAGCATGGGTGGCGAGCAGTACTTC. It codes for CASSLASSGSMGGEQYF. The gene calls are TRBV7-9 and TRBJ2-7; 10 nucleotides align to TRBD2. J was trimmed by 6 bases and V by 0 bases; bases with no gene match: 11. This CDR3 contains 17 residues. Germline V gives CDR1 SEHNR, CDR2 FQNEAQ (reference sequence).